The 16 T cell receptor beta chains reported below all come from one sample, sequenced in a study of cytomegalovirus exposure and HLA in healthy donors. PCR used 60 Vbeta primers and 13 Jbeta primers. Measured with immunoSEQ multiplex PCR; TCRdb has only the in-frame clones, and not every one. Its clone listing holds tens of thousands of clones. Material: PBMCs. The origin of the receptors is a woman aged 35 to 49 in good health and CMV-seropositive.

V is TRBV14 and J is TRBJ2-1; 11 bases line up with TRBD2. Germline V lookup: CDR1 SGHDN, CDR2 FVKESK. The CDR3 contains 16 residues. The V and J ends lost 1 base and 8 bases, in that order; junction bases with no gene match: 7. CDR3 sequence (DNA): TGTGCCAGCAGCCAAGGTAGCGGGAGGGCAGTGGATGAGCAGTTCTTC. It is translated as CASSQGSGRAVDEQFF.

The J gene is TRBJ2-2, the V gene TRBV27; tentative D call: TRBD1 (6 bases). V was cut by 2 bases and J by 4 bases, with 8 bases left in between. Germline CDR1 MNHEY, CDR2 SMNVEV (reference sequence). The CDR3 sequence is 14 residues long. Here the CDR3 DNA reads TGTGCCAGCAGTTTAAACAGGGCCACCGGGGAGCTGTTTTTT. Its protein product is CASSLNRATGELFF.

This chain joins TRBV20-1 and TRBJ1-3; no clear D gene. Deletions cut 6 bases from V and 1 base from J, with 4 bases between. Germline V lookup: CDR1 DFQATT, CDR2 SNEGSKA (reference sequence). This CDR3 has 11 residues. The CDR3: CSAKSGNTIYF. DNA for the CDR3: TGCAGTGCCAAATCTGGAAACACCATATATTTT.

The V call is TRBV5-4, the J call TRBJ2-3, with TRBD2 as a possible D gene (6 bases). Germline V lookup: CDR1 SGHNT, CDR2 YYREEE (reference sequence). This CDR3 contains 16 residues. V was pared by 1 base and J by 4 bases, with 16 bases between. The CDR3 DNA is TGTGCCAGCAGCTTGAACGCCGGGAGTATTGCAGATACGCAGTATTTT. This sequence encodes CASSLNAGSIADTQYF. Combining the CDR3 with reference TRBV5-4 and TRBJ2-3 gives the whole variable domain ETGVTQSPTHLIKTRGQQVTLRCSSQSGHNTVSWYQQALGQGPQFIFQYYREEENGRGNFPPRFSGLQFPNYSSELNVNALELDDSALYLCASSLNAGSIADTQYFGPGTRLTVL.

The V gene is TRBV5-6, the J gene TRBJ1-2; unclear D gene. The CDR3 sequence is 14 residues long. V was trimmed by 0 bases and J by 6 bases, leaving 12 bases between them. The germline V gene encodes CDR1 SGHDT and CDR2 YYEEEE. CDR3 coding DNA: TGTGCCAGCAGCTTGGGCAGGCTGAGCCATGGCTACACCTTC. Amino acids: CASSLGRLSHGYTF.

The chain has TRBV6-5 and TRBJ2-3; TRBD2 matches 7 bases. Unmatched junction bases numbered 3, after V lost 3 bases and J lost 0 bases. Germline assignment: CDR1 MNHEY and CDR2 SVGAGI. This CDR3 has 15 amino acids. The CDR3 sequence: CASSYSSGSTDTQYF. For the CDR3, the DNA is TGTGCCAGCAGTTATTCTAGCGGAAGCACAGATACGCAGTATTTT.

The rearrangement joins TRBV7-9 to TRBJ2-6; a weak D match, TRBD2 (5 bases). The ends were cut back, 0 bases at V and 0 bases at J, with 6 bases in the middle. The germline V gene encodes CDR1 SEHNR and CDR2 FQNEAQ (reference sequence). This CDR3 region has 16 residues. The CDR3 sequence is CASSLAGSSGANVLTF. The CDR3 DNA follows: TGTGCCAGCAGCTTAGCAGGGAGCTCTGGGGCCAACGTCCTGACTTTC. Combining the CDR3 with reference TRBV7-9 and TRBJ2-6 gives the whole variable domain DTGVSQNPRHKITKRGQNVTFRCDPISEHNRLYWYRQTLGQGPEFLTYFQNEAQLEKSRLLSDRFSAERPKGSFSTLEIQRTEQGDSAMYLCASSLAGSSGANVLTFGAGSRLTVL.

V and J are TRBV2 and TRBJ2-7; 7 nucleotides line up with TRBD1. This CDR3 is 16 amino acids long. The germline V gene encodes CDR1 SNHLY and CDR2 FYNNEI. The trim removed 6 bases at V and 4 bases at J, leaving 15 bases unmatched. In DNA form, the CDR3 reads TGTGCCAGCAGCGAACCGCCCGACAGGGTGGATTACGAGCAGTACTTC. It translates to CASSEPPDRVDYEQYF.

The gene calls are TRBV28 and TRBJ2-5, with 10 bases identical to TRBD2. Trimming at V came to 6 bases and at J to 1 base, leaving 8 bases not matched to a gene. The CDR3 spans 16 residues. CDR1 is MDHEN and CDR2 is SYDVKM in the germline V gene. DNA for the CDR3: TGTGCCAGCAGAAACAGCGGGAGGGCCGTCCAAGAGACCCAGTACTTC. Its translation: CASRNSGRAVQETQYF.

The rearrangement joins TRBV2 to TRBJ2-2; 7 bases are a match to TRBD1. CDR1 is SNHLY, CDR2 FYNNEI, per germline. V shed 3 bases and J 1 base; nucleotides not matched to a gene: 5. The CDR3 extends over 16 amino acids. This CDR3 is CASSDSRTGNTGELFF. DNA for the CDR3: TGTGCCAGCAGTGATTCCAGGACAGGGAACACCGGGGAGCTGTTTTTT.

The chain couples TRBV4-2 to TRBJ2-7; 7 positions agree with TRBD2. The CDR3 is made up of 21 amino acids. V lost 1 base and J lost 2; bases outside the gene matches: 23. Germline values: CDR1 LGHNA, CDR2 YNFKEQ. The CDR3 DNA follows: TGTGCCAGCAGCCAAGTTTACCGTCTAAAAGCTAAGTCGGGGGGTCCCTACGAGCAGTACTTC. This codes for CASSQVYRLKAKSGGPYEQYF.

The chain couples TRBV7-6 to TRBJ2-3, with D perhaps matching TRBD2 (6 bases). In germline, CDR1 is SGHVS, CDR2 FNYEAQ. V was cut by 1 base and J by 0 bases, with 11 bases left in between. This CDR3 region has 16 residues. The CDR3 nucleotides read TGTGCCAGCAGCTTAGTTGGGGGGAAAAGCACAGATACGCAGTATTTT. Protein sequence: CASSLVGGKSTDTQYF.

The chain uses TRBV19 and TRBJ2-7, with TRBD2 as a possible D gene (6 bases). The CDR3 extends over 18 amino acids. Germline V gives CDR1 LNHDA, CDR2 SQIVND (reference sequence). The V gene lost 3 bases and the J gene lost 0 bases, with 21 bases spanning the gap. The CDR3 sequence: CASSIGGYGVRGSYEQYF. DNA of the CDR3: TGTGCCAGTAGTATCGGAGGGTACGGGGTACGGGGCTCCTACGAGCAGTACTTC.

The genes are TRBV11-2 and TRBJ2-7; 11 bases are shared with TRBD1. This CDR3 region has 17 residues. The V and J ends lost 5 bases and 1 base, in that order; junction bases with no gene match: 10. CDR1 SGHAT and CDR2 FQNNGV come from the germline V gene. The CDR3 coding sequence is TGTGCCAGCAGCCCAAGCCCGGGACAGGGGGGATCCTACGAGCAGTACTTC. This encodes CASSPSPGQGGSYEQYF.

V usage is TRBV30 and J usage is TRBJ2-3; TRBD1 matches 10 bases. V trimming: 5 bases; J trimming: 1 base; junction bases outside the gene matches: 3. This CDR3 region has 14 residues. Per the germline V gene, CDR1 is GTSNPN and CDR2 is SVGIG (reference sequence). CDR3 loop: CAWGTGVRTDTQYF. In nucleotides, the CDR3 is TGTGCCTGGGGGACAGGGGTGCGCACAGATACGCAGTATTTT.

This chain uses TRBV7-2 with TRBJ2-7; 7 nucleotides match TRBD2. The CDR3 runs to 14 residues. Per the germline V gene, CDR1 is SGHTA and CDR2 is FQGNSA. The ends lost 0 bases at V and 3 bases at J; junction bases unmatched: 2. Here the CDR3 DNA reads TGTGCCAGCAGCTTAGCGTGGGGGGGCTACGAGCAGTACTTC. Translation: CASSLAWGGYEQYF.